The rows below give T cell receptor beta chains drawn from one sample of a study of CD8 T cells in ankylosing spondylitis. One entry per CDR3 protein results from TCRdb running MiXCR on the 5' RACE reads. The sample lists 100,000 to 150,000 distinct CDR3 sequences, about 6.4% occurring once. Source material: blood, either unsorted or a sorted T cell fraction (not recorded which). The source is a male donor with ankylosing spondylitis or in good health (not recorded which). The CDR3 runs from the conserved cysteine through the conserved F or W. A D gene is named only where the DNA matches it firmly. Some rows have no size entry. The others give once, few or many, or a class for an expanded clone.

TRBJ2-7	-	TRBV5-1	many	CASSSPGPSYEQYF	TGCGCCAGCAGCTCACCAGGGCCCTCCTACGAGCAGTACTTC
TRBJ1-4	-	TRBV7-8	many	CASSLTGRAFEKLFF	TGTGCCAGCAGCTTAACGGGACGGGCGTTTGAAAAACTGTTTTTT
TRBJ2-2	-	TRBV12-3/TRBV12-4	-	CASSPVIGELFF	TGTGCCAGCAGCCCTGTTATCGGGGAGCTGTTTTTT
TRBJ2-1	-	TRBV4-1	many	CASSQDERRPEQFF	TGCGCCAGCAGCCAAGACGAGCGGAGACCTGAGCAGTTCTTC
TRBJ1-6	-	TRBV20-1	many	CSAATRPDSPLHF	TGCAGTGCCGCGACCCGTCCGGATTCACCCCTCCACTTT
TRBJ2-4	-	TRBV5-1	many	CAKMQVKYF	TGCGCCAAGATGCAGGTGAAATACTTC
TRBJ2-5	-	TRBV12-3/TRBV12-4	many	CASSLQGVQETQYF	TGTGCCAGCAGTTTACAGGGAGTCCAAGAGACCCAGTACTTC
TRBJ1-2	-	TRBV5-1	many	CASSLGANYGYTF	TGCGCCAGCAGCTTGGGGGCTAACTATGGCTACACCTTC
TRBJ2-6	-	TRBV7-2	few	CASSLAAGIGANVLTF	TGTGCCAGCAGCTTAGCAGCAGGGATCGGGGCCAACGTCCTGACTTTC
TRBJ2-1	TRBD2	TRBV20-1	many	CSAGHTSGTYNEQFF	TGCAGTGCTGGGCATACTAGCGGAACCTACAATGAGCAGTTCTTC
TRBJ1-2	-	TRBV5-1	many	CASSLDPGLATGYTF	TGCGCCAGCAGCTTGGATCCGGGACTAGCAACGGGCTACACCTTC
TRBJ2-1	TRBD2	TRBV28	many	CASSFFLAGGRSYNEQFF	TGTGCCAGCAGTTTTTTCCTAGCGGGAGGGAGGTCCTACAATGAGCAGTTCTTC
TRBJ2-6	TRBD1	TRBV7-3	many	CASSSLDRAGANVLTF	TGTGCCAGCAGCTCTTTGGACAGGGCTGGGGCCAACGTCCTGACTTTC
TRBJ2-2	-	TRBV7-6	many	CASSLGMYTGELFF	TGTGCCAGCAGCTTAGGAATGTACACCGGGGAGCTGTTTTTT
TRBJ2-2	TRBD1	TRBV18	-	CASFDRVSNTGELFF	TGTGCCAGCTTCGACAGGGTTTCGAACACCGGGGAGCTGTTTTTT
TRBJ2-3	TRBD2	TRBV20-1	many	CSRGGGIPDTQYF	TGCAGCCGGGGGGGCGGGATTCCAGATACGCAGTATTTT
TRBJ2-7	-	TRBV5-6	many	CASSAFYEQYF	TGTGCCAGCAGCGCCTTCTACGAGCAGTACTTC
TRBJ2-3	TRBD2	TRBV29-1	many	CSVGAGLGDTQYF	TGCAGCGTTGGAGCGGGGCTTGGAGATACGCAGTATTTT
TRBJ2-5	TRBD1	TRBV10-3	many	CAIRTGPQETQYF	TGTGCCATCCGGACAGGACCTCAAGAGACCCAGTACTTC
TRBJ2-5	TRBD2	TRBV5-1	few	CASRGLLAGVGETQYF	TGCGCCAGCAGGGGCCTCTTAGCGGGAGTAGGTGAGACCCAGTACTTC
TRBJ2-4	TRBD2	TRBV29-1	many	CSARAGPKNIQYF	TGCAGCGCAAGAGCGGGACCCAAAAACATTCAGTACTTC
TRBJ1-5	-	TRBV5-1	-	CASSFRPDSNQPQHF	TGCGCCAGCAGCTTTCGTCCTGATAGCAATCAGCCCCAGCATTTT
TRBJ1-1	-	TRBV4-3	many	CASSQRHRAPEAFF	TGCGCCAGCAGCCAAAGGCACAGGGCCCCTGAAGCTTTCTTT
TRBJ1-2	-	TRBV5-6	many	CASSLESHPYTF	TGTGCCAGCAGCTTGGAGTCTCACCCATACACCTTC
TRBJ2-1	-	TRBV24-1	many	CATSVGQPSYNEQFF	TGTGCCACCAGTGTAGGTCAACCCTCCTACAATGAGCAGTTCTTC
TRBJ2-1	TRBD2	TRBV5-1	many	CASRRDLAGVTYNEQFF	TGCGCCAGCAGACGAGACCTAGCGGGAGTGACCTACAATGAGCAGTTCTTC
TRBJ1-2	-	TRBV7-6	many	CASSSDTYGYTF	TGTGCCAGCAGCTCGGACACCTATGGCTACACCTTC
TRBJ1-2	-	TRBV20-1	many	CSARDRGQESTKRYGYTF	TGCAGTGCTAGAGATAGAGGGCAGGAGTCCACTAAACGCTATGGCTACACCTTC